The rows below give T cell receptor beta chains drawn from one sample of a study of blood T cell repertoires in COVID-19. Measured with immunoSEQ multiplex PCR; TCRdb has only the in-frame clones, and not every one. Of 250,000 to 300,000 clones in the sample, 70% to 90% were seen once. Input material: peripheral blood. The source of these receptors is a middle-aged woman with acute or convalescent COVID-19. Each CDR3 is given with its conserved first and last residue. The D gene is left open where the match is weak. For some rows the clone size is stated as once, few or many, or as a class when expanded; others skip it.

clone_size: NA; j_call: TRBJ2-5; v_call: TRBV5-5; d_call: TRBD1; cdr3_nt: TGTGCCAGCAGCTCGACGACAGGGTCTGTAGAGACCCAGTACTTC; cdr3_aa: CASSSTTGSVETQYF
clone_size: few; j_call: TRBJ2-2; v_call: TRBV6-5; d_call: TRBD2; cdr3_nt: TGTGCCAGCAGTCCAGCGGGGGGTCTCACCGGGGAGCTGTTTTTT; cdr3_aa: CASSPAGGLTGELFF
clone_size: NA; j_call: TRBJ2-6; v_call: TRBV3-1/TRBV3-2; d_call: NA; cdr3_nt: TGTGCCAGCAGCCCTAAGGGGGGGACGTTCCGATCTGGGGCCAACGTCCTGACTTTC; cdr3_aa: CASSPKGGTFRSGANVLTF
clone_size: NA; j_call: TRBJ1-1; v_call: TRBV15; d_call: NA; cdr3_nt: TGTGCCACCAGCAGAGACGGGGGGATTATTAGTACTGAAGCTTTCTTT; cdr3_aa: CATSRDGGIISTEAFF
clone_size: NA; j_call: TRBJ2-1; v_call: TRBV6-6; d_call: NA; cdr3_nt: TGTGCCAGCAGTTACTCTTTATACAATGAGCAGTTCTTC; cdr3_aa: CASSYSLYNEQFF
clone_size: NA; j_call: TRBJ1-6; v_call: TRBV7-2; d_call: NA; cdr3_nt: TGTGCCAGCGTTTCAGGCGGCTTGGGGGGTTCACCCCTCCACTTT; cdr3_aa: CASVSGGLGGSPLHF
clone_size: NA; j_call: TRBJ1-2; v_call: TRBV7-9; d_call: NA; cdr3_nt: TGTGCCAGCAGCTTAGGCCAGAACTATGGCTACACCTTC; cdr3_aa: CASSLGQNYGYTF
clone_size: NA; j_call: TRBJ1-1; v_call: TRBV15; d_call: NA; cdr3_nt: TGTGCCACCAGCGCAGGGGTTCGGGACACTGAAGCTTTCTTT; cdr3_aa: CATSAGVRDTEAFF
clone_size: NA; j_call: TRBJ1-1; v_call: TRBV10-1; d_call: TRBD1; cdr3_nt: TGCGCCAGCAGTCCCGGGACAGGGGCGGACACTGAAGCTTTCTTT; cdr3_aa: CASSPGTGADTEAFF
clone_size: NA; j_call: TRBJ1-1; v_call: TRBV3-1/TRBV3-2; d_call: NA; cdr3_nt: TGTGCCAGCAGCCAATCATCGGCAGGGAACACTGAAGCTTTCTTT; cdr3_aa: CASSQSSAGNTEAFF
clone_size: NA; j_call: TRBJ1-1; v_call: TRBV6-5; d_call: TRBD1; cdr3_nt: TGTGCCAGCAGTTATGAGGGGACAGCGAACACTGAAGCTTTCTTT; cdr3_aa: CASSYEGTANTEAFF
clone_size: NA; j_call: TRBJ2-3; v_call: TRBV5-1; d_call: NA; cdr3_nt: TGCGCCAGCAGCTTAACAGGCCACTACACAGATACGCAGTATTTT; cdr3_aa: CASSLTGHYTDTQYF
clone_size: NA; j_call: TRBJ2-3; v_call: TRBV5-1; d_call: NA; cdr3_nt: TGCGCCAGCAGCTTAGGACAGAGCACAGATACGCAGTATTTT; cdr3_aa: CASSLGQSTDTQYF
clone_size: NA; j_call: TRBJ1-1; v_call: TRBV9; d_call: TRBD1; cdr3_nt: TGTGCCAGCAGCGCAGGGACAGGGGGCACTGAAGCTTTCTTT; cdr3_aa: CASSAGTGGTEAFF
clone_size: NA; j_call: TRBJ1-2; v_call: TRBV9; d_call: TRBD1; cdr3_nt: TGTGCCAGCAGCTCGCCGGGACAGGGGATCCTCTTC; cdr3_aa: CASSSPGQGILF
clone_size: few; j_call: TRBJ2-2; v_call: TRBV2; d_call: TRBD1; cdr3_nt: TGTGCCAGCAGTCCTACAGGGGTGATGGCCGGGGAGCTGTTTTTT; cdr3_aa: CASSPTGVMAGELFF
clone_size: few; j_call: TRBJ1-5; v_call: TRBV29-1; d_call: NA; cdr3_nt: TGCAGCGCCCAGGGGCGGGGGGATCAGCCCCAGCATTTT; cdr3_aa: CSAQGRGDQPQHF
clone_size: once; j_call: TRBJ2-3; v_call: TRBV5-4; d_call: NA; cdr3_nt: TGTGCCAGCAGCTCGGCCGGGGGATCAGATACGCAGTATTTT; cdr3_aa: CASSSAGGSDTQYF
clone_size: NA; j_call: TRBJ2-2; v_call: TRBV18; d_call: NA; cdr3_nt: TGTGCCAGCTCACCCCCGAGCACCGGGGAGCTGTTTTTT; cdr3_aa: CASSPPSTGELFF
clone_size: NA; j_call: TRBJ2-3; v_call: TRBV6-1; d_call: NA; cdr3_nt: TGTGCCAGCAGTGAAGCCAGGGCCACAGATACGCAGTATTTT; cdr3_aa: CASSEARATDTQYF
clone_size: NA; j_call: TRBJ1-5; v_call: TRBV6-5; d_call: TRBD1; cdr3_nt: TGTGCCAGTCAGAGGCCAGGGGGACCCCAGCATTTT; cdr3_aa: CASQRPGGPQHF
clone_size: NA; j_call: TRBJ2-2; v_call: TRBV6-1; d_call: TRBD2; cdr3_nt: TGTGCCAGCAGTGATCAAGCGGGGGGGATCGCCGGGGAGCTGTTTTTT; cdr3_aa: CASSDQAGGIAGELFF
clone_size: NA; j_call: TRBJ1-1; v_call: TRBV6-5; d_call: TRBD1; cdr3_nt: TGTGCCAGCAGTTACCGCAGGGGGGTGAGGACTGAAGCTTTCTTT; cdr3_aa: CASSYRRGVRTEAFF
clone_size: NA; j_call: TRBJ1-4; v_call: TRBV15; d_call: TRBD1; cdr3_nt: TGTGCCACCAGCATAAGACAGGGGGATGAAAAACTGTTTTTT; cdr3_aa: CATSIRQGDEKLFF
clone_size: NA; j_call: TRBJ1-3; v_call: TRBV18; d_call: TRBD1; cdr3_nt: TGTGCCAGCTCAGAGACAGGGAATGGAGCAAACACCATATATTTT; cdr3_aa: CASSETGNGANTIYF
clone_size: NA; j_call: TRBJ2-1; v_call: TRBV11-3; d_call: NA; cdr3_nt: TGTGCCAGCAGCCCCGGGACTGACAATGAGCAGTTCTTC; cdr3_aa: CASSPGTDNEQFF
clone_size: NA; j_call: TRBJ2-5; v_call: TRBV5-1; d_call: NA; cdr3_nt: TGCGCCAGCAGCCCGACAGTCCAAGAGACCCAGTACTTC; cdr3_aa: CASSPTVQETQYF
clone_size: NA; j_call: TRBJ1-2; v_call: TRBV4-2; d_call: NA; cdr3_nt: TGTGCCAGCAGCCAACTTCAGGGGATTCGGCGCTACACCTTC; cdr3_aa: CASSQLQGIRRYTF
clone_size: NA; j_call: TRBJ1-2; v_call: TRBV9; d_call: NA; cdr3_nt: TGTGCCAGCAGCGCCAATGCCGCGGGGCTCAACTATGGCTACACCTTC; cdr3_aa: CASSANAAGLNYGYTF
clone_size: NA; j_call: TRBJ2-5; v_call: TRBV6-5; d_call: NA; cdr3_nt: TGTGCCAGCAATACGGGGGAGCAAGAGACCCAGTACTTC; cdr3_aa: CASNTGEQETQYF
clone_size: NA; j_call: TRBJ1-6; v_call: TRBV24-1; d_call: NA; cdr3_nt: TGTGCCACCAGTGATTTTGTCCTCGTGAGCTCCTATAATTCACCCCTCCACTTT; cdr3_aa: CATSDFVLVSSYNSPLHF